These 17 T cell receptor beta chains were sequenced from one sample in a study of blood T cell repertoires in COVID-19. Profiled with immunoSEQ multiplex PCR; TCRdb holds only in-frame clones, not every one. Of a few hundred thousand clones in the sample, around 82% were seen once. Sequencing input: PBMCs or T cells enriched from blood (not recorded which). All receptors come from a woman between 40 and 50 years old with acute COVID-19.

The rearrangement uses TRBV11-3 and TRBJ1-1, with 8 bases identical to TRBD1. The CDR3 runs to 13 residues. Per the germline V gene, CDR1 is SGHNT and CDR2 is YENEEA. V lost 2 bases to trimming and J lost 5 bases; unmatched junction nucleotides: 1. The CDR3 DNA reads TGTGCCAGCAGCTTACAGGGGGCAACTGAAGCTTTCTTT. Protein sequence: CASSLQGATEAFF.

The chain uses TRBV6-1 and TRBJ1-5, with TRBD1 identical over 8 bases. V was clipped by 4 bases and J by 0 bases; unmatched bases: 11. Germline values: CDR1 MNHNS, CDR2 SASEGT. This CDR3 is built from 18 residues. The CDR3 reads CASSGRTGFRDSNQPQHF. The CDR3 nucleotides are TGTGCCAGCAGTGGGCGGACAGGGTTTAGGGATAGCAATCAGCCCCAGCATTTT.

This clone was picked up one time. The genes are TRBV4-3 and TRBJ1-4; tentatively, D is TRBD1 (5 bases). V was shortened by 2 bases and J by 7 bases, with 17 bases between the two germline ends. The CDR3 consists of 16 residues. Per the germline V gene, CDR1 is LGHNA and CDR2 is YSLEER. CDR3 nucleotides: TGCGCCAGCAGCCAAAAGGTCGTGGGGGGAAGTGAAAAACTGTTTTTT. Encoded protein: CASSQKVVGGSEKLFF.

The V and J genes are TRBV28 and TRBJ1-5; D perhaps matches TRBD1 (5 bases). Per germline, CDR1 MDHEN and CDR2 SYDVKM. There are 14 residues in the CDR3. V was pared by 4 bases and J by 5 bases, with 12 bases between. CDR3 loop: CASSSGGFDQPQHF. The CDR3 nucleotides read TGTGCCAGCAGTTCCGGGGGGTTCGATCAGCCCCAGCATTTT.

V and J are TRBV6-5 and TRBJ1-3, with a weak D call TRBD1 (6 bases). The germline V and J ends were trimmed by 4 bases and 8 bases, with 12 bases remaining between them. Germline CDR1 is MNHEY and CDR2 is SVGAGI. CDR3 length: 13 amino acids. This CDR3 reads CASSLQQGYTIYF. CDR3 DNA sequence: TGTGCCAGCAGTTTGCAACAGGGTTACACCATATATTTT.

This clone was seen just once. Here the CDR3 reads CASCWLAAYEQYF. CDR3 coding DNA: TGTGCCAGCTGTTGGCTAGCGGCCTACGAGCAGTACTTC. The genes are TRBV27 and TRBJ2-7, with 7 bases aligning to TRBD2. Looked up from germline, CDR1 is MNHEY and CDR2 is SMNVEV (reference sequence). This CDR3 has 13 residues. Trimming cost V 8 bases and J 2 bases; bases outside gene matches: 6.

The V call is TRBV2, the J call TRBJ1-2; TRBD1 aligns across 8 bases. The CDR3 length is 13 residues. J was trimmed by 3 bases and V by 8 bases; bases with no gene match: 5. Germline V gives CDR1 SNHLY, CDR2 FYNNEI. CDR3 DNA sequence: TGTGCCAGCTTCAGGGGGCGAGACTATGGCTACACCTTC. Protein: CASFRGRDYGYTF.

This sequence joins TRBV4-3 and TRBJ2-3; 10 nucleotides agree with TRBD2. The CDR3 has 17 residues. Trimming cost V 0 bases and J 6 bases; bases outside gene matches: 9. The V gene's germline CDR1 is LGHNA and CDR2 YSLEER. The CDR3: CASSQDGASGSFDTQYF. CDR3 DNA: TGCGCCAGCAGCCAAGATGGGGCTAGCGGGAGCTTCGATACGCAGTATTTT.

This rearrangement joins TRBV25-1 to TRBJ2-3; D is uncertain. This CDR3 spans 13 amino acids. CDR1 and CDR2 (germline): MGHDK, SYGVNS. The V and J ends lost 2 bases and 5 bases respectively, with 8 bases between them. CDR3 nucleotides: TGTGCCAGCAGTGAACGGCCGGGAGATACGCAGTATTTT. As protein: CASSERPGDTQYF. Supplemented by reference TRBV25-1 and TRBJ2-3, the full variable domain reads EADIYQTPRYLVIGTGKKITLECSQTMGHDKMYWYQQDPGMELHLIHYSYGVNSTEKGDLSSESTVSRIRTEHFPLTLESARPSHTSQYLCASSERPGDTQYFGPGTRLTVL.

The rearrangement links TRBV6-5 to TRBJ1-2; D gene unclear. V lost 2 bases to trimming and J lost 8 bases, with 12 bases between them. CDR1 and CDR2 from the germline V gene are MNHEY and SVGAGI. The CDR3 has 13 amino acids. This chain's CDR3 is CASSYTSSMGYTF. The CDR3 DNA reads TGTGCCAGCAGTTACACTTCCTCTATGGGCTACACCTTC.

Here the CDR3 DNA reads TGTGCCTGGAGCGGGGACAGGGGTGGCCCGCCTCATGAGCAGTTCTTC. It codes for CAWSGDRGGPPHEQFF. V and J are TRBV30 and TRBJ2-1; TRBD1 agrees at 10 bases. CDR1 GTSNPN and CDR2 SVGIG come from the germline V gene (reference sequence). The CDR3 length is 16 residues. Trimming removed 3 bases from V and 8 bases from J; junction bases left unmatched: 13.

The rearrangement joins TRBV4-3 to TRBJ2-3; tentatively, D is TRBD1 (6 bases). CDR3 length: 16 amino acids. Trimming took 0 bases from V and 2 from J, leaving 12 bases between them. Germline V lookup: CDR1 LGHNA, CDR2 YSLEER. The CDR3 nucleotides are TGCGCCAGCAGCCAAGATTGGACAGACCCCACAGATACGCAGTATTTT. This encodes CASSQDWTDPTDTQYF.

The rearrangement joins TRBV30 to TRBJ1-4; D is possibly TRBD1 (5 bases). The CDR3 has 14 residues. Trimming removed 6 bases from V and 7 bases from J, with 18 bases in between. Germline CDR1 reads GTSNPN; CDR2 reads SVGIG (reference sequence). CDR3 bases: TGTGCCTGCGAACGGGACGGGGGGGGTGAAAAACTGTTTTTT. It encodes CACERDGGGEKLFF.

The count of this clone is one. The genes are TRBV7-2 and TRBJ2-7, with D tentatively TRBD2 (5 bases). CDR3 length: 14 residues. With 1 base removed from V and 6 bases from J, the gap between germline ends came to 13 bases. Germline V gene lookup returns CDR1 SGHTA and CDR2 FQGNSA. This CDR3 is CASSLDFGVAEQYF. CDR3 sequence (DNA): TGTGCCAGCAGCTTAGACTTCGGGGTGGCCGAGCAGTACTTC. Based on the CDR3 plus reference TRBV7-2 and TRBJ2-7, the full variable domain is GAGVSQSPSNKVTEKGKDVELRCDPISGHTALYWYRQSLGQGLEFLIYFQGNSAPDKSGLPSDRFSAERTGGSVSTLTIQRTQQEDSAVYLCASSLDFGVAEQYFGPGTRLTVT.

The V gene is TRBV11-2, the J gene TRBJ2-7; D gene unclear. Germline CDR1 is SGHAT and CDR2 is FQNNGV. This CDR3 is built from 14 residues. V was clipped by 2 bases and J by 5 bases, with 13 bases between them. CDR3 protein: CASSLISRLDEQYF. CDR3 sequence (DNA): TGTGCCAGCAGCTTAATCTCGCGGCTAGACGAGCAGTACTTC.

This chain uses TRBV4-2 with TRBJ2-1, with D possibly matching TRBD1 (6 bases). The CDR3 has 17 residues. V gave up 0 bases and J gave up 0 bases, with 12 bases separating them. CDR1 is LGHNA and CDR2 is YNFKEQ in the germline V gene. CDR3 nucleotides: TGTGCCAGCAGCCAAGATCAGGGGCGCTTCTCCTACAATGAGCAGTTCTTC. This codes for CASSQDQGRFSYNEQFF.

The table lists this clone with a few counts. J is TRBJ2-6 and V is TRBV5-6; 12 nucleotides match TRBD1. J lost 2 bases, V lost 4 bases, and 7 bases had no gene match. This CDR3 spans 18 amino acids. Germline V gene lookup returns CDR1 SGHDT and CDR2 YYEEEE. This CDR3 is CASSDGTGGAAGANVLTF. The CDR3 nucleotides are TGTGCCAGCAGCGACGGGACAGGGGGCGCGGCTGGGGCCAACGTCCTGACTTTC.